This paragraph covers one T cell receptor (beta chain) sequence. The data were taken from a study of blood T cell repertoires in COVID-19. Study information: Sites across the United States, Italy and Spain contributed samples from acute and convalescent COVID-19.

Study processing details: Reference gene primer amplification gave estimated nucleated cell counts. Here immunoSEQ multiplex PCR was the method, and the copy in TCRdb shows in-frame clones only, minus some. The V and J calls and the clone size are those of that table, but D and trimming were determined from the DNA. The sample yields some 530,000 clones, approximately 83% seen once. This CDR3 is 13 amino acids long. Trimming cost V 3 bases and J 3 bases, with 6 bases left between them. Germline CDR1 reads MNHEY; CDR2 reads SMNVEV (reference sequence). Sequenced sample: peripheral blood. This chain connects TRBV27 to TRBJ2-1; D gene unclear. This receptor was taken from a human donor in a cohort sampled during active COVID-19. The DNA of the CDR3 is TGTGCCAGCAGTTTTGCCAGCTACAATGAGCAGTTCTTC. It translates to CASSFASYNEQFF.